This T cell receptor beta chain originates from a study of breast tumors, draining lymph nodes, adjacent tissues. Findings of the study overall: Tumor and nontumor repertoires were significantly more similar in luminal-like than in basal-like breast cancer. The data were judged consistent with most tumor T cells coming from lymph node and expanding in tumor.

Axillary draining lymph nodes of breast cancer patients supplied the node samples. This clonotype was seen repeatedly, ten times or more. The antigen is undetermined. In TCRdb, the multiplex PCR reads were re-called with MiXCR into one record per CDR3 protein. The sample contains approximately 200,000 distinct CDR3 sequences, around 33% of which appear only once. The CDR3 runs 12 residues. Germline values: CDR1 MDHEN, CDR2 SYDVKM. The V and J ends lost 8 bases and 2 bases respectively, with 7 bases between them. Sequencing was done on a sample of axillary lymph node tissue. The chain recombines TRBV28 with TRBJ1-5; D call uncertain. The sequence was obtained from a female donor with breast cancer. Some clones in this sample may be carry-over from other donors' samples. The CDR3 bases are TGTGCCAGCGATAGGGGCAATCAGCCCCAGCATTTT. Its protein product is CASDRGNQPQHF.